This T cell receptor (beta chain) originates from a study of Graves' ophthalmopathy and Graves' hyperthyroidism. At the level of the study: Upon initial diagnosis and before any treatment, peripheral blood was collected. Whole-study results and caveats: Detected in blood as well were most expanded thyroid clonotypes with frequency above 0.001. For separating ophthalmopathy from stable hyperthyroidism, a 13-signature model gave 85% to 90% sensitivity and around 80% specificity.

This clonotype was counted many times. The target antigen is unknown. TCR beta CDR3 amplification used RNA transcripts. Second-round multiplex PCR came after a first-round RT-PCR that employed HTBI primers. From the multiplex PCR reads, TCRdb called clonotypes with MiXCR, one entry per CDR3 protein. The sample lists about 500,000 distinct CDR3 sequences, under 15% occurring once. V lost 7 bases and J lost 1, with 13 bases in between. The CDR3 spans 14 residues. In germline, CDR1 is SNHLY, CDR2 FYNNEI. Excluded were patients with other autoimmune diseases, uncontrolled infections, pregnancy or lactation.

Sample: blood. This clonotype was sampled from a woman aged 25 to 45 with Graves' ophthalmopathy. V usage is TRBV2 and J usage is TRBJ1-1; the D is unclear. The CDR3 bases are TGTGCCAGCACCGAAACAAGTTCGAACACTGAAGCTTTCTTT. This gives the protein CASTETSSNTEAFF.